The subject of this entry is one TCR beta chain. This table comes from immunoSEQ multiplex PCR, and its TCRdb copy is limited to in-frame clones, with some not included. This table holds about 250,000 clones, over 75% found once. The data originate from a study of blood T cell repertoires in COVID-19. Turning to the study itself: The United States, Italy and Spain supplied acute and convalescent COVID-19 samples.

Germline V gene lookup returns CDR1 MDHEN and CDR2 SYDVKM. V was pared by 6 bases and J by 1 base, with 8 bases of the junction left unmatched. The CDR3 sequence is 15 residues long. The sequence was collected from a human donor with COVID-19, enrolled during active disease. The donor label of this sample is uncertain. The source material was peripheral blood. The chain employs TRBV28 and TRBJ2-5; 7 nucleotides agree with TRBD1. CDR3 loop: CASRSPYRGQETQYF. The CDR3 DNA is TGTGCCAGCAGATCCCCGTACAGGGGCCAAGAGACCCAGTACTTC.